The TCR beta chain described here comes from a study of blood T cells in healthy people across ages. This clonotype showed up just a few times. Its antigen is unidentified. This clone may be a read error of a much larger clone one base away. It is unclear where the CDR3 begins or ends on the DNA, so no DNA is shown, and the CDR3 is as TCRdb lists it. Each individual donor underwent a draw of approximately 9.6 milliliters of peripheral blood. Study-wide findings and caveats: A roughly linear fall in TCR beta diversity per million T cells was seen with increasing age.

Ends included, the CDR3 has 14 residues. CDR1 is SQVTM and CDR2 is ANQGSEA in the germline V gene. For the second PCR, which ran for roughly 6 to 12 cycles, a sample-barcoded 5' primer and a J-beta primer mix were used. Each cDNA was tagged by a template-switch adaptor containing 12 random nucleotides. From the 5' RACE reads, TCRdb called clonotypes with MiXCR, one entry per CDR3 protein. The table includes some 940,000 distinct CDR3 sequences, just under 30% detected once. The same sample was also studied in work on T cells of mothers and their children. That paper states: Thymic selection shapes TCR recombination output similarly in related and unrelated pairs.

This chain joins TRBV29-1 and TRBJ1-2; whether TRBD1, the table's D call, matches the DNA was not checked. The sequence was collected from a woman in her 40s in good health. The sequencing input was blood. CDR3 sequence reads: CSVATGTGDYGCTF.